These 21 T cell receptor beta chains originate from one sample sequenced in a study of blood T cell repertoires in COVID-19. Sequenced by immunoSEQ multiplex PCR; TCRdb stores in-frame clones only, minus some. The sample lists 120,000 to 150,000 clones; nearly 85% were seen once. Sequencing was performed on PBMCs or T cells enriched from blood (not recorded which). The receptors stem from a man aged 50-59 years in a cohort exposed to, infected with or recovered from COVID-19 (not recorded which).

The chain has TRBV4-3 and TRBJ2-7, with D perhaps matching TRBD1 (6 bases). The CDR3 length is 16 residues. Germline-derived CDR1 and CDR2 are LGHNA and YSLEER. Deletions cut 3 bases from V and 0 bases from J, with 15 bases between. DNA of the CDR3: TGCGCCAGCAGCCAGGGGGCCGGGGCCCTCTCCTACGAGCAGTACTTC. It translates to CASSQGAGALSYEQYF.

The DNA of the CDR3 is TGTGCCAGTAGTATACTGGAGGAGGGGACTGAAGCTTTCTTT. This codes for CASSILEEGTEAFF. The chain is built from TRBV19 and TRBJ1-1; a possible D gene is TRBD1 (5 bases). This CDR3 comprises 14 residues. Germline CDR1 is LNHDA and CDR2 is SQIVND (reference sequence). V gave up 2 bases and J gave up 5 bases, with 12 bases separating them.

The chain joins TRBV9 to TRBJ2-7, with 7 bases lining up with TRBD2. The CDR3 extends over 14 amino acids. V was clipped by 4 bases and J by 6 bases; unmatched bases: 10. Per germline, CDR1 SGDLS and CDR2 YYNGEE. The CDR3 sequence: CASSKGEGRVEQYF. The CDR3 DNA reads TGTGCCAGCAGCAAAGGGGAGGGAAGGGTCGAGCAGTACTTC. The entire variable domain, with the rest obtained from reference TRBV9 and TRBJ2-7, is as follows: DSGVTQTPKHLITATGQRVTLRCSPRSGDLSVYWYQQSLDQGLQFLIQYYNGEERAKGNILERFSAQQFPDLHSELNLSSLELGDSALYFCASSKGEGRVEQYFGPGTRLTVT.

In regard to this clone: Likely a read error: the CDR3 ends without its conserved phenylalanine or tryptophan. The DNA is omitted, as the CDR3 cannot be located on it reliably, and the CDR3 follows TCRdb's listing. The rearrangement uses TRBV10-1 and TRBJ1-2; no DNA check was done on the table's D call, TRBD1. The CDR3 spans 9 residues, counting both ends. Germline loops: CDR1 WNHNN, CDR2 SYGVQD (reference sequence). The chain's CDR3 is CASGPPLRQ.

V gene TRBV5-4 combines with J gene TRBJ2-6; TRBD1 matches 8 bases. CDR3 length equals 17 residues. V dropped 7 bases and J dropped 2; count of bases not matched to a gene: 11. The V gene's germline CDR1 is SGHNT and CDR2 YYREEE (reference sequence). The CDR3, as DNA: TGTGCCAGCTCATGGTGGACAGGGAAAACTGGGGCCAACGTCCTGACTTTC. It encodes CASSWWTGKTGANVLTF.

The chain combines TRBV7-2 with TRBJ2-7, with 10 nucleotides matching TRBD1. The CDR3 is made up of 14 amino acids. Losses at the gene ends were 5 bases for V and 3 bases for J; bases not matched to a gene: 4. The V gene's germline CDR1 is SGHTA and CDR2 FQGNSA. CDR3 sequence: CASSARTGGYEQYF. The CDR3 DNA is TGTGCCAGCAGCGCACGGACAGGGGGCTACGAGCAGTACTTC.

This chain links TRBV28 with TRBJ2-3; TRBD2 agrees at 10 bases. The CDR3 is 16 amino acids. Germline assignment: CDR1 MDHEN and CDR2 SYDVKM. V trimming: 6 bases; J trimming: 4 bases; junction bases outside the gene matches: 10. This CDR3 is CASSPPSGREADTQYF. The DNA for the CDR3 is TGTGCCAGCAGCCCCCCCAGCGGGAGGGAGGCAGATACGCAGTATTTT.

The rearrangement uses TRBV18 and TRBJ1-6, with TRBD1 matching over 9 bases. V lost 0 bases to trimming and J lost 13 bases; unmatched junction nucleotides: 7. Germline V CDR1 and CDR2: KGHSH, LQKENI. CDR3 size: 15 residues. In DNA form, the CDR3 reads TGTGCCAGCTCACCACCGACGACAGGGGGAGAGCCCCTCCACTTT. Its protein is CASSPPTTGGEPLHF.

This clone was counted once. V is TRBV5-5 and J is TRBJ1-1; no clear D. V lost 6 bases, J lost 5 bases, and 11 bases lay in between. Germline V CDR1 and CDR2: SGHKS, YYEKEE (reference sequence). The CDR3 sequence is 12 residues long. The CDR3 sequence is CASTLTWTEAFF. The DNA of the CDR3 is TGTGCCAGCACCCTGACTTGGACTGAAGCTTTCTTT.

The CDR3 nucleotides are TGTGCCAGCAGCTTAGCAATGGGGACAGGAACGGTAGCTTTCTTT. This gives the protein CASSLAMGTGTVAFF. The gene calls are TRBV7-9 and TRBJ1-1, with 8 bases aligning to TRBD1. The CDR3 runs to 15 residues. Germline V gene sequence: CDR1 SEHNR, CDR2 FQNEAQ (reference sequence). Unmatched junction bases numbered 10, after V lost 0 bases and J lost 10 bases. The entire variable domain, with the rest obtained from reference TRBV7-9 and TRBJ1-1, is as follows: DTGVSQNPRHKITKRGQNVTFRCDPISEHNRLYWYRQTLGQGPEFLTYFQNEAQLEKSRLLSDRFSAERPKGSFSTLEIQRTEQGDSAMYLCASSLAMGTGTVAFFGQGTRLTVV.

The V call is TRBV30, the J call TRBJ1-1; weak D call: TRBD1 (6 bases). The V gene's germline CDR1 is GTSNPN and CDR2 SVGIG (reference sequence). Trimming took 3 bases from V and 1 from J, leaving 15 bases between them. The CDR3 runs 15 residues. CDR3 amino acids: CAWSRSGQTNTEAFF. In DNA form, the CDR3 reads TGTGCCTGGAGCCGATCCGGACAGACGAACACTGAAGCTTTCTTT.

The chain combines TRBV18 with TRBJ2-5; weak D call: TRBD2 (6 bases). The CDR3 runs 12 residues. V was cut by 6 bases and J by 5 bases, with 10 bases left in between. The V gene's germline CDR1 is KGHSH and CDR2 LQKENI. For the CDR3, the DNA is TGTGCCAGCTCCCGAGGGACTGAGACCCAGTACTTC. Protein sequence: CASSRGTETQYF. The full variable domain, completed using reference TRBV18 and TRBJ2-5, is NAGVMQNPRHLVRRRGQEARLRCSPMKGHSHVYWYRQLPEEGLKFMVYLQKENIIDESGMPKERFSAEFPKEGPSILRIQQVVRGDSAAYFCASSRGTETQYFGPGTRLLVL.

The chain couples TRBV21-1 to TRBJ1-2. TRBV21-1 has pseudogene status. The CDR3 spans 11 residues. CDR3 amino acids: CASEPGYGYTF. CDR3 coding DNA: TGTGCCAGCGAGCCGGGCTATGGCTACACCTTC.

The genes are TRBV12-1 and TRBJ1-2. TRBV12-1 is designated a pseudogene. This CDR3 comprises 14 residues. CDR3 sequence reads: CASSFFPGYYGYTF. The DNA for the CDR3 is TGTGCCAGCAGCTTCTTCCCCGGTTACTATGGCTACACCTTC.

This rearrangement joins TRBV11-2 to TRBJ2-1; weak D call: TRBD2 (7 bases). This CDR3 is 15 amino acids long. V was trimmed by 0 bases and J by 11 bases, leaving 17 bases between them. The germline CDR1 and CDR2 sequences are SGHAT and FQNNGV. Written as DNA, the CDR3 is TGTGCCAGCAGCTTAGATTCGGGGGGCGCAATACAGCAGTTCTTC. Its protein is CASSLDSGGAIQQFF.

The CDR3 loop reads CAISESRERGYTF. The DNA of the CDR3 is TGTGCCATCAGTGAGTCGAGGGAACGGGGCTACACCTTC. The chain is built from TRBV10-3 and TRBJ1-2; D is unclear. This CDR3 is 13 amino acids long. CDR1 and CDR2 (germline): ENHRY, SYGVKD. V dropped 0 bases and J dropped 8 bases, with 10 bases sitting between them.

This chain joins TRBV4-3 and TRBJ1-2; D uncertain. V gave up 0 bases and J gave up 0 bases, with 5 bases separating them. The length of the CDR3 is 14 residues. CDR1 LGHNA and CDR2 YSLEER come from the germline V gene. The CDR3 nucleotides read TGCGCCAGCAGCCAAGATAGAGCTAACTATGGCTACACCTTC. The encoded protein is CASSQDRANYGYTF.

The chain couples TRBV5-6 to TRBJ1-2, with D uncertain. The V end was cut by 6 bases, the J end by 4 bases, with 16 bases between. The CDR3 length is 14 residues. Germline V gene sequence: CDR1 SGHDT, CDR2 YYEEEE. CDR3 sequence: CASNPAGSSYGYTF. The CDR3 coding sequence is TGTGCCAGCAACCCTGCGGGGAGTAGCTATGGCTACACCTTC.

The chain joins TRBV27 to TRBJ2-7, with 15 bases lining up with TRBD2. The CDR3 is made up of 18 amino acids. V lost 2 bases to trimming and J lost 3 bases; unmatched junction nucleotides: 8. Germline V lookup: CDR1 MNHEY, CDR2 SMNVEV (reference sequence). CDR3 nucleotide sequence: TGTGCCAGCAGTTTACGTTTGGGACTAGCGGGGGGCAACTACGAGCAGTACTTC. Amino acid sequence: CASSLRLGLAGGNYEQYF.

This chain uses TRBV10-3 with TRBJ1-1; TRBD1 aligns across 11 bases. There are 17 residues in the CDR3. The germline V gene has CDR1 ENHRY and CDR2 SYGVKD. J was trimmed by 6 bases and V by 8 bases; bases with no gene match: 17. The CDR3, as DNA: TGTGCCATCGGGGGGACAGGGGGACCGAGCCCAGTGGCTGAAGCTTTCTTT. Protein sequence: CAIGGTGGPSPVAEAFF.

The V and J genes are TRBV2 and TRBJ2-4, with a tentative D call TRBD1 (5 bases). Germline-derived CDR1 and CDR2 are SNHLY and FYNNEI. The CDR3 is 13 amino acids. The V gene lost 5 bases and the J gene lost 6 bases, with 11 bases spanning the gap. CDR3 bases: TGTGCCAGCAGTAATGTCGACAGAAACATTCAGTACTTC. Translating gives CASSNVDRNIQYF.